Below are 32 T cell receptor beta chains sequenced from a single sample in a study of cytomegalovirus exposure and HLA in healthy donors. Vbeta (60) and Jbeta (13) primers were used in the PCR. Measured with immunoSEQ multiplex PCR; TCRdb has only the in-frame clones, and not every one. Altogether around 120,000 clones are present, roughly 70% being singletons, with the ten largest covering approximately 3.8%. Input material: PBMCs. The receptors were sampled from a woman in her thirties or forties in good health and CMV-seronegative.

The chain uses TRBV4-3 and TRBJ2-1; maybe TRBD1 (5 bases). Trimming stripped 0 bases from V and 4 bases from J, with 10 bases between. Germline-derived CDR1 and CDR2 are LGHNA and YSLEER. The CDR3 totals 15 residues. DNA of the CDR3: TGCGCCAGCAGCCAAGAAACTTACAGGTACAATGAGCAGTTCTTC. Its translation is CASSQETYRYNEQFF.

The V gene is TRBV18, the J gene TRBJ1-3; D unclear. The germline V gene encodes CDR1 KGHSH and CDR2 LQKENI. CDR3 length equals 18 residues. The germline V and J ends were trimmed by 2 bases and 0 bases, with 17 bases remaining between them. CDR3 sequence: CASSPSFGRLISGNTIYF. The CDR3 nucleotides are TGTGCCAGCTCACCAAGTTTTGGTAGACTGATCTCTGGAAACACCATATATTTT.

The chain joins TRBV7-9 to TRBJ1-1; D remains unclear. Trimming left V 3 bases short and J 1 base short, with 6 bases between. Looked up from germline, CDR1 is SEHNR and CDR2 is FQNEAQ (reference sequence). The CDR3 contains 13 residues. DNA for the CDR3: TGTGCCAGCAGCTTTGAGGCGAACACTGAAGCTTTCTTT. Residues: CASSFEANTEAFF.

Worth noting for this clone: This sample includes further DNA sequences coding for the same CDR3. The V gene is TRBV2, the J gene TRBJ1-2; D might be TRBD1 (5 bases). The CDR3 has 13 residues. The V gene lost 6 bases and the J gene lost 7 bases, with 15 bases spanning the gap. Germline V CDR1 and CDR2: SNHLY, FYNNEI. The CDR3 reads CASSLSGVGGYTF. CDR3 nucleotides: TGTGCCAGCAGCCTTTCGGGGGTAGGTGGCTACACCTTC.

This clone was counted between two and nine times. The rearrangement links TRBV9 to TRBJ1-2; 8 nucleotides align to TRBD1. Looked up from germline, CDR1 is SGDLS and CDR2 is YYNGEE. The CDR3 loop spans 14 amino acids. Germline trimming cut 4 bases from V and 1 base from J; bases unmatched to any gene: 3. Here the CDR3 reads CASSQGQVNYGYTF. The DNA of the CDR3 is TGTGCCAGCAGCCAGGGACAGGTTAACTATGGCTACACCTTC.

The rearrangement joins TRBV29-1 to TRBJ2-6; a possible D gene is TRBD1 (6 bases). Trimming stripped 7 bases from V and 0 bases from J, with 10 bases between. This CDR3 has 14 residues. Germline-derived CDR1 and CDR2 are SQVTM and ANQGSEA. The chain's CDR3 is CSALQGSGANVLTF. The CDR3 bases are TGCAGCGCCCTACAGGGCTCTGGGGCCAACGTCCTGACTTTC.

The rearrangement links TRBV29-1 to TRBJ2-1; perhaps TRBD2 as D (6 bases). Germline assignment: CDR1 SQVTM and CDR2 ANQGSEA. Trimming pared 4 bases from V and 6 bases from J, leaving 10 bases between. This CDR3 spans 12 amino acids. CDR3 region: CSVGRGRNEQFF. Here the CDR3 DNA reads TGCAGCGTTGGGCGGGGCCGCAATGAGCAGTTCTTC.

This clone has more than one count but fewer than ten. The V gene is TRBV27, the J gene TRBJ2-7; no firm D call. Trimming removed 2 bases at V and 2 bases at J, with 10 bases between. The CDR3 contains 14 residues. Germline CDR1 reads MNHEY; CDR2 reads SMNVEV (reference sequence). CDR3 in DNA: TGTGCCAGCAGTTTACGCTACCTCACCTACGAGCAGTACTTC. Its translation is CASSLRYLTYEQYF.

The CDR3 sequence: CASSDYSLADTGELFF. DNA for the CDR3: TGTGCCAGCAGTGATTATTCGTTAGCAGACACCGGGGAGCTGTTTTTT. This chain joins TRBV25-1 and TRBJ2-2, with D hard to call. This CDR3 is 16 amino acids long. Trimming took off 3 bases at V and 3 bases at J, with 14 bases between the two ends. CDR1 is MGHDK and CDR2 is SYGVNS in the germline V gene.

The chain is built from TRBV11-2 and TRBJ2-7; 13 bases align to TRBD2. Per germline, CDR1 SGHAT and CDR2 FQNNGV. V was clipped by 2 bases and J by 3 bases; unmatched bases: 1. CDR3 length: 15 amino acids. CDR3 bases: TGTGCCAGCAGCTTAAGGACTAGCGGGAGCTACGAGCAGTACTTC. Protein: CASSLRTSGSYEQYF.

The rearrangement uses TRBV7-6 and TRBJ2-3; D not certain. Germline V gene lookup returns CDR1 SGHVS and CDR2 FNYEAQ. This CDR3 region has 15 residues. Trimming pared 2 bases from V and 5 bases from J, leaving 14 bases between. The CDR3 sequence: CASSLTGGVGDTQYF. For the CDR3, the DNA is TGTGCCAGCAGCTTAACTGGCGGCGTGGGAGATACGCAGTATTTT.

This clone is a singleton in its sample. The rearrangement joins TRBV18 to TRBJ1-4; D is possibly TRBD1 (5 bases). The CDR3 sequence is 16 residues long. Germline CDR1 is KGHSH and CDR2 is LQKENI. The V end was cut by 2 bases, the J end by 9 bases, with 19 bases between. The CDR3 bases are TGTGCCAGCTCACCAGGTTTACAGGTGGAAATGAAAAAACTGTTTTTT. It specifies CASSPGLQVEMKKLFF.

V usage is TRBV7-8 and J usage is TRBJ2-5, with D hard to call. Germline V gives CDR1 SGHVS, CDR2 FQNEAQ. The CDR3 loop spans 12 amino acids. The V and J ends lost 5 bases and 0 bases respectively, with 4 bases between them. The CDR3 DNA reads TGTGCCAGCAGCCGTTACCAAGAGACCCAGTACTTC. The encoded protein is CASSRYQETQYF.

This clone was counted a few times. The CDR3 is CASSDGTSNEQYF. The CDR3 nucleotides read TGTGCCAGCAGCGACGGGACATCGAACGAGCAGTACTTC. This sequence joins TRBV9 and TRBJ2-7; a possible D gene is TRBD1 (6 bases). V lost 3 bases, J lost 5 bases, and 12 bases lay in between. Germline V gene data show CDR1 as SGDLS and CDR2 as YYNGEE. This CDR3 is built from 13 residues.

The genes are TRBV29-1 and TRBJ2-1; weak D call: TRBD1 (6 bases). Germline V gene data show CDR1 as SQVTM and CDR2 as ANQGSEA. Trimming removed 3 bases at V and 0 bases at J, with 9 bases between. The CDR3 totals 14 residues. The CDR3, as DNA: TGCAGCGTTGAGGGGGCCGGCTCCTACAATGAGCAGTTCTTC. Encoded protein: CSVEGAGSYNEQFF.

The gene calls are TRBV15 and TRBJ2-1, with TRBD2 matching over 13 bases. CDR3 length: 16 amino acids. The germline V gene encodes CDR1 LNHNV and CDR2 YYDKDF (reference sequence). The V and J ends lost 3 bases and 1 base, in that order; junction bases with no gene match: 0. In DNA, the CDR3 is TGTGCCACCAGCAGGGGACTAGCGGGATCCTACAATGAGCAGTTCTTC. The encoded protein is CATSRGLAGSYNEQFF.

This chain connects TRBV19 to TRBJ1-2; 7 nucleotides agree with TRBD1. The CDR3 runs 15 residues. With 6 bases clipped from V and 2 bases from J, the junction kept 9 bases outside the gene matches. The germline gives CDR1 LNHDA, CDR2 SQIVND (reference sequence). The CDR3, as DNA: TGTGCCAGTAGGCCCTCTTTACAGGGGAACTATGGCTACACCTTC. Encoded protein: CASRPSLQGNYGYTF.

This chain joins TRBV6-1 and TRBJ2-1; the D gene is possibly TRBD1 (6 bases). The V gene lost 7 bases and the J gene lost 9 bases, with 16 bases spanning the gap. Germline V gene data show CDR1 as MNHNS and CDR2 as SASEGT. The CDR3 is 13 residues long. CDR3 DNA sequence: TGTGCCAGCACGGCAGGGGAGTACGGTGAGCAGTTCTTC. This encodes CASTAGEYGEQFF.

The chain couples TRBV9 to TRBJ2-1, with TRBD2 identical over 7 bases. Trimming at V came to 7 bases and at J to 8 bases, leaving 15 bases not matched to a gene. The germline V gene has CDR1 SGDLS and CDR2 YYNGEE. The CDR3 runs to 15 residues. CDR3 amino acids: CASAVGGATRYEQFF. DNA of the CDR3: TGTGCCAGCGCGGTGGGAGGGGCTACGCGTTATGAGCAGTTCTTC.

This chain links TRBV5-6 with TRBJ1-2; 9 bases are shared with TRBD1. Losses at the gene ends were 4 bases for V and 4 bases for J; bases not matched to a gene: 5. The germline V gene has CDR1 SGHDT and CDR2 YYEEEE. This CDR3 contains 14 residues. The DNA of the CDR3 is TGTGCCAGCAGCCTCCCGACAGGGGGCTATGGCTACACCTTC. Translating gives CASSLPTGGYGYTF.

The gene calls are TRBV19 and TRBJ1-5; D remains unclear. Germline loops: CDR1 LNHDA, CDR2 SQIVND (reference sequence). The CDR3 is 15 residues long. V lost 6 bases to trimming and J lost 2 bases, with 14 bases between them. CDR3: CASRTTGGGNQPQHF. DNA of the CDR3: TGTGCCAGTAGGACTACCGGTGGGGGCAATCAGCCCCAGCATTTT.

This rearrangement joins TRBV5-6 to TRBJ2-3, with no clear D. The CDR3 loop spans 13 amino acids. The V and J ends lost 4 bases and 0 bases respectively, with 6 bases between them. CDR1 and CDR2 (germline): SGHDT, YYEEEE. This CDR3 reads CASSPSSTDTQYF. The CDR3 coding sequence is TGTGCCAGCAGCCCGTCCAGCACAGATACGCAGTATTTT.

The rearrangement links TRBV7-3 to TRBJ2-3, with 7 bases that match TRBD1. Germline V gene lookup returns CDR1 SGHTA and CDR2 FQGTGA. V lost 5 bases, J lost 11 bases, and 16 bases stayed unmatched. The CDR3 is 15 residues long. For the CDR3, the DNA is TGTGCCAGCAGCATGAGGGACAGCAATCCCGCTGGGCAGTATTTT. Residues: CASSMRDSNPAGQYF.

This chain joins TRBV4-3 and TRBJ2-5; 12 bases line up with TRBD2. Germline trimming cut 0 bases from V and 5 bases from J; bases unmatched to any gene: 7. Germline V gene sequence: CDR1 LGHNA, CDR2 YSLEER. There are 17 residues in the CDR3. CDR3 region: CASSQEKLAGGRETQYF. The CDR3 DNA is TGCGCCAGCAGCCAAGAAAAACTAGCGGGGGGCCGGGAGACCCAGTACTTC.

V is TRBV27 and J is TRBJ1-5, with 8 bases matching TRBD1. This CDR3 is 15 amino acids long. From germline, CDR1 is MNHEY and CDR2 SMNVEV (reference sequence). V trimming: 6 bases; J trimming: 6 bases; junction bases outside the gene matches: 10. CDR3 in amino acids: CASSPAGGSGQPQHF. CDR3 DNA: TGTGCCAGCAGCCCTGCAGGGGGCTCGGGTCAGCCCCAGCATTTT.

This chain links TRBV9 with TRBJ1-1, with D tentatively TRBD1 (5 bases). CDR1 is SGDLS and CDR2 is YYNGEE in the germline V gene. Trimming removed 6 bases at V and 0 bases at J, with 18 bases between. This CDR3 comprises 16 residues. CDR3 sequence (DNA): TGTGCCAGCACCTCGGGGGGGTCGCGTGTGAACACTGAAGCTTTCTTT. Translated: CASTSGGSRVNTEAFF.

This clone was seen a single time. The chain employs TRBV7-2 and TRBJ2-1; 12 positions agree with TRBD2. CDR1 SGHTA and CDR2 FQGNSA come from the germline V gene. This CDR3 spans 16 amino acids. The V segment lost 3 bases and the J segment 9 bases; nucleotides outside the gene matches: 9. Written as DNA, the CDR3 is TGTGCCAGCAGCTTTCTAGCGGGAGGGAATCATGGTGAGCAGTTCTTC. This encodes CASSFLAGGNHGEQFF.

The chain uses TRBV10-3 and TRBJ1-2, with 9 bases identical to TRBD1. V lost 7 bases, J lost 2 bases, and 2 bases stayed unmatched. Germline CDR1 and CDR2: ENHRY and SYGVKD. The length of the CDR3 is 13 residues. The CDR3 DNA reads as TGTGCCATCAAACAGGGGGCCAACTATGGCTACACCTTC. Residues: CAIKQGANYGYTF.

The V and J genes are TRBV7-2 and TRBJ2-2; 10 bases match TRBD2. Looked up from germline, CDR1 is SGHTA and CDR2 is FQGNSA. V shed 3 bases and J 4 bases; nucleotides not matched to a gene: 5. This CDR3 contains 16 residues. CDR3 protein: CASSFSSGSGTGELFF. The CDR3 DNA reads TGTGCCAGCAGCTTTTCTAGCGGGAGTGGCACCGGGGAGCTGTTTTTT.

This clone has only a few counts. The chain joins TRBV28 to TRBJ2-7, with D maybe TRBD1 (6 bases). V was cut by 8 bases and J by 4 bases, with 15 bases left in between. The germline V gene has CDR1 MDHEN and CDR2 SYDVKM. CDR3 size: 13 residues. The CDR3 DNA sequence: TGTGCCAGCCAGGGGACACCAACTTACGAGCAGTACTTC. Its translation: CASQGTPTYEQYF. Together with reference TRBV28 and TRBJ2-7, the CDR3 gives the full variable domain: DVKVTQSSRYLVKRTGEKVFLECVQDMDHENMFWYRQDPGLGLRLIYFSYDVKMKEKGDIPEGYSVSREKKERFSLILESASTNQTSMYLCASQGTPTYEQYFGPGTRLTVT.

This chain connects TRBV11-3 to TRBJ2-7, with 12 bases aligning to TRBD1. The germline gives CDR1 SGHNT, CDR2 YENEEA. J lost 8 bases, V lost 2 bases, and 7 bases had no gene match. This CDR3 is 15 amino acids long. CDR3 sequence (DNA): TGTGCCAGCAGCTTAACACCGGGACAGGGGGCGAAGCAGTACTTC. Amino acid sequence: CASSLTPGQGAKQYF.

The table lists this clone with a few counts. This rearrangement joins TRBV7-2 to TRBJ2-7; the D is unclear. This CDR3 spans 11 amino acids. Trimming cost V 6 bases and J 5 bases, with 8 bases left between them. Germline V gives CDR1 SGHTA, CDR2 FQGNSA. CDR3 bases: TGTGCCAGCAGGAACCAGAACGAGCAGTACTTC. It yields the protein CASRNQNEQYF.